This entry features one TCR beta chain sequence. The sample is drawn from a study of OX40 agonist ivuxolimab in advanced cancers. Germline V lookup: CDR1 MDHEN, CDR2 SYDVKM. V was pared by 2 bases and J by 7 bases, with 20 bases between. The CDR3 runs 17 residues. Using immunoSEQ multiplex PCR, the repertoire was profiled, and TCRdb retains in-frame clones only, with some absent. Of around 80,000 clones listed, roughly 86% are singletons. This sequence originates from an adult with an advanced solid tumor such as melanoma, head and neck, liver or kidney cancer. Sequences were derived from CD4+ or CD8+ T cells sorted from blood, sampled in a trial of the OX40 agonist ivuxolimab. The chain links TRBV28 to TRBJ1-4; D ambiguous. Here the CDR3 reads CASSLSPEAQTREKLFF. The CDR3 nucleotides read TGTGCCAGCAGTTTAAGCCCGGAGGCCCAAACCCGTGAAAAACTGTTTTTT.